This T cell receptor beta chain came from a study of graft-versus-host responses after intestinal transplantation. Study-level results: GvH clones turned up in recipient marrow; some had shown up first in ileum or blood.

Some clones are missing from TCRdb's copy, which holds only in-frame ones; the method was immunoSEQ multiplex PCR. The profile shows 15,000 to 20,000 clones, roughly 82% of them singletons. Graft samples were processed, releasing intraepithelial and lamina propria lymphocytes. A remark on this clone: Its antigen is unknown.

With 2 bases clipped from V and 4 bases from J, the junction kept 5 bases outside the gene matches. CDR3 length: 16 residues. Germline CDR1 reads SGHRS; CDR2 reads YFSETQ. The sequence derives from a human patient who received an intestinal transplant, so some T cells may come from the graft donor. The source was ileum tissue, collected 17 days after transplant. The chain is built from TRBV5-1 and TRBJ2-1; TRBD1 aligns across 11 bases. As DNA, the CDR3 is TGCGCCAGCAGCTTAACCGGACAGGGGGCGTACAATGAGCAGTTCTTC. Translating it yields CASSLTGQGAYNEQFF. The variable domain in full, with the rest retrieved from reference TRBV5-1 and TRBJ2-1, is KAGVTQTPRYLIKTRGQQVTLSCSPISGHRSVSWYQQTPGQGLQFLFEYFSETQRNKGNFPGRFSGRQFSNSRSEMNVSTLELGDSALYLCASSLTGQGAYNEQFFGPGTRLTVL.